A single sample is the source of the 17 T cell receptor beta chains below, sequenced in a study of T cell clonality in common variable immunodeficiency. Their cognate antigens are unknown. The table came from immunoSEQ multiplex PCR; TCRdb's copy has only in-frame clones and leaves some out. This repertoire holds 25,000 to 30,000 clones, and none appear only once. General study findings and limits: Reportedly, TCR beta sequences from common variable immunodeficiency showed fewer deletions and N-nucleotide insertions.

The source material was peripheral blood mononuclear cells. These receptors all stem from a human donor with common variable immunodeficiency.

Details on this clone: The DNA ends 3 residues before the CDR3 does, and the rest of the CDR3 is filled in from the germline J gene. This chain connects TRBV7-2 to TRBJ2-7; a possible D gene is TRBD2 (5 bases). V was clipped by 3 bases and J by 2 bases, with 14 bases between them. Germline V gene sequence: CDR1 SGHTA, CDR2 FQGNSA. The CDR3 totals 15 residues. The CDR3 here is CASSFLLGTTYEQYF. CDR3 bases read: TGTGCCAGCAGCTTTCTACTAGGAACTACCTACGAG.

About this clone itself: The CDR3 is cut off 3 residues early in the read; its end comes from the germline J gene. This sequence joins TRBV18 and TRBJ1-1, with D uncertain. V was cut by 0 bases and J by 1 base, with 9 bases left in between. The CDR3 extends over 15 amino acids. Germline assignment: CDR1 KGHSH and CDR2 LQKENI. The covered CDR3 bases are TGTGCCAGCTCACCACCGGTAGCTAAGAACACTGAA. It yields the protein CASSPPVAKNTE. The entire CDR3 protein is CASSPPVAKNTEAFF.

Comment on this clone: Read coverage stops 3 residues before the CDR3 terminus; the germline J gene supplies the remainder. The V and J genes are TRBV6-2 or TRBV6-3 and TRBJ2-3, with TRBD2 matching 15 bases. The J segment lost 3 bases and the V segment lost 4 bases, leaving 5 bases of the junction unmatched. CDR1 is MNHEY and CDR2 is SVGEGT in the germline V gene. The CDR3 has 17 amino acids. The chain's CDR3 is CASSSRTSGGATDTQYF. The CDR3 DNA, read in part, is TGTGCCAGCAGTTCCCGGACTAGCGGGGGGGCTACAGATACG.

On this clone itself: The read comes to an end 3 residues before the CDR3 does, leaving the germline J gene to fill in the end. V gene TRBV19 combines with J gene TRBJ1-2; no reliable D call. CDR3 length equals 13 residues. Germline values: CDR1 LNHDA, CDR2 SQIVND (reference sequence). Trimming pared 0 bases from V and 5 bases from J, leaving 7 bases between. CDR3 DNA, as far as it was read: TGTGCCAGTAGTATAGATGGAGGGTATGGC. Protein sequence: CASSIDGGYG. The full CDR3 protein reads CASSIDGGYGYTF.

This clone was observed a few times. Sequencing ends 3 residues short of the CDR3 end; the germline J gene provides the rest. The J gene is TRBJ1-5, the V gene TRBV30; D uncertain. Trimming stripped 5 bases from V and 1 base from J, with 9 bases between. The CDR3 totals 13 residues. From germline, CDR1 is GTSNPN and CDR2 SVGIG (reference sequence). The CDR3: CAWAGFSNQPQHF. CDR3 bases read: TGTGCCTGGGCGGGGTTCAGCAATCAGCCC.

This clone was recorded a few times. The read is 3 residues too short to cover the CDR3 end, so that end is filled in from the germline J gene. The genes are TRBV10-2 and TRBJ2-1; D is possibly TRBD2 (7 bases). Trimming stripped 11 bases from V and 4 bases from J, with 15 bases between. This CDR3 has 13 amino acids. CDR1 WSHSY and CDR2 SAAADI come from the germline V gene. The CDR3 bases that were read are TGCGCCGGAGGAGAGGGGGGGTACAATGAG. Protein: CAGGEGGYNE. The entire CDR3 reads CAGGEGGYNEQFF.

This clone was observed a handful of times. Read data end 3 residues before the CDR3 end; the end is taken from the germline J gene. The chain recombines TRBV6-2 or TRBV6-3 with TRBJ1-1; D is ambiguous. Germline CDR1 MNHEY, CDR2 SVGEGT. Trimming cost V 7 bases and J 0 bases, with 12 bases left between them. The CDR3 length is 14 residues. Incomplete CDR3 DNA: TGTGCCAGCACCCCGGTGGGCTTGAACACTGAA. This codes for CASTPVGLNTE. The full CDR3 sequence reads CASTPVGLNTEAFF.

This clone was detected ten times or more. The read halts 3 residues ahead of the CDR3 end, with the missing end drawn from the germline J gene. This chain joins TRBV18 and TRBJ2-6; D might be TRBD1 (5 bases). The germline V and J ends were trimmed by 2 bases and 2 bases, with 7 bases remaining between them. Germline V CDR1 and CDR2: KGHSH, LQKENI. The CDR3 consists of 15 residues. The CDR3 here is CASSPDSPGANVLTF. The sequenced part of the CDR3 DNA is TGTGCCAGCTCACCAGACAGCCCTGGGGCCAACGTC. The full variable domain, in which reference TRBV18 and TRBJ2-6 provide the parts outside the CDR3, is NAGVMQNPRHLVRRRGQEARLRCSPMKGHSHVYWYRQLPEEGLKFMVYLQKENIIDESGMPKERFSAEFPKEGPSILRIQQVVRGDSAAYFCASSPDSPGANVLTFGAGSRLTVL.

Partial CDR3 DNA: TGTGCCAGCAGCCCGGGGAGTTACAATGAG. Its translation is CASSPGSYNE. The whole CDR3 sequence is CASSPGSYNEQFF. The chain carries TRBV7-6 and TRBJ2-1; TRBD2 is a possible D gene (5 bases). The read comes to an end 3 residues before the CDR3 does, leaving the germline J gene to fill in the end. The length of the CDR3 is 13 residues. Germline-derived CDR1 and CDR2 are SGHVS and FNYEAQ. The V and J ends lost 5 bases and 4 bases respectively, with 9 bases between them. The full variable domain, completed using reference TRBV7-6 and TRBJ2-1, is GAGVSQSPRYKVTKRGQDVALRCDPISGHVSLYWYRQALGQGPEFLTYFNYEAQQDKSGLPNDRFSAERPEGSISTLTIQRTEQRDSAMYRCASSPGSYNEQFFGPGTRLTVL.

For this clone: The sequenced fragment ends 3 residues before the CDR3 boundary, so the rest is inferred from the germline J gene. This sequence joins TRBV7-2 and TRBJ1-2, with a weak D call TRBD1 (6 bases). The germline CDR1 and CDR2 sequences are SGHTA and FQGNSA. The CDR3 contains 15 residues. The ends were cut back, 4 bases at V and 5 bases at J, with 17 bases in the middle. CDR3 sequence: CASSSPNTGYYGYTF. The CDR3 bases that were read are TGTGCCAGCAGCTCTCCAAATACAGGGTATTATGGC.

A note on this clone: The read is 3 residues too short to cover the CDR3 end, so that end is filled in from the germline J gene. The chain couples TRBV11-2 to TRBJ2-5; perhaps TRBD2 as D (6 bases). Trimming removed 2 bases at V and 5 bases at J, with 12 bases between. Per germline, CDR1 SGHAT and CDR2 FQNNGV. The CDR3 totals 14 residues. The CDR3 bases that were read are TGTGCCAGCAGCTTATACGCTGGGGGGGAGACC. This gives the protein CASSLYAGGET. The whole CDR3 sequence reads CASSLYAGGETQYF. The variable domain in full, completed from reference TRBV11-2 and TRBJ2-5, reads EAGVAQSPRYKIIEKRQSVAFWCNPISGHATLYWYQQILGQGPKLLIQFQNNGVVDDSQLPKDRFSAERLKGVDSTLKIQPAKLEDSAVYLCASSLYAGGETQYFGPGTRLLVL.

This clone appeared a few times. The read ends 3 residues shy of where the CDR3 ends; the end is completed using the germline J gene. V usage is TRBV6-2 or TRBV6-3 and J usage is TRBJ1-2; no firm D call. V lost 6 bases and J lost 0, with 8 bases in between. This CDR3 comprises 13 residues. Germline V CDR1 and CDR2: MNHEY, SVGEGT. This CDR3 reads CASSPTPNYGYTF. The part of the CDR3 DNA that was read is TGTGCCAGCAGCCCCACACCTAACTATGGC.

There are a few counts of this clone. The CDR3 end is not reached by the read, which stops 3 residues before it; the germline J gene fills it in. The chain links TRBV14 to TRBJ2-5; 10 bases are a match to TRBD1. The CDR3 contains 16 residues. Germline V CDR1 and CDR2: SGHDN, FVKESK. With 2 bases clipped from V and 2 bases from J, the junction kept 5 bases outside the gene matches. The chain's CDR3 is CASSQLTGGFQETQYF. The CDR3 bases that were read are TGTGCCAGCAGCCAATTGACAGGGGGCTTTCAAGAGACC.

In this sample, this clone turned up many times. The read ends 3 residues shy of where the CDR3 ends; the end is completed using the germline J gene. This chain joins TRBV20-1 and TRBJ2-2, with D possibly being TRBD1 or TRBD2 (6 bases each). Trimming stripped 6 bases from V and 4 bases from J, with 21 bases between. Germline values: CDR1 DFQATT, CDR2 SNEGSKA (reference sequence). The CDR3 loop spans 16 amino acids. The CDR3 loop is CSARGGTPTTTGELFF. The DNA read from the CDR3 is TGCAGTGCCAGGGGAGGCACACCAACTACCACCGGGGAG.

This clone was observed many times. The sequenced fragment ends 3 residues before the CDR3 boundary, so the rest is inferred from the germline J gene. The gene calls are TRBV9 and TRBJ2-2; 9 bases map to TRBD2. V lost 3 bases to trimming and J lost 2 bases; unmatched junction nucleotides: 5. CDR1 SGDLS and CDR2 YYNGEE come from the germline V gene. The CDR3 totals 16 residues. The CDR3 is CASSETGTSNTGELFF. Incomplete CDR3 DNA: TGTGCCAGCAGCGAAACCGGGACTAGCAACACCGGGGAG.

In this sample, this clone turned up a few times. Read sequence stops 3 residues before the CDR3 end, and the germline J gene provides the missing end. This chain uses TRBV6-2 or TRBV6-3 with TRBJ2-3; TRBD2 matches at 7 bases. The CDR3 runs to 14 residues. Germline V CDR1 and CDR2: MNHEY, SVGEGT. The V and J ends lost 5 bases and 8 bases, in that order; junction bases with no gene match: 10. The DNA read from the CDR3 is TGTGCCAGCAGTCCTCCGGGAGCGGGGCGTACG. This gives the protein CASSPPGAGRT. The complete CDR3 reads CASSPPGAGRTQYF.

Comments on this clone: The read ends 3 residues early relative to the CDR3; the germline J gene fills the gap. The chain carries TRBV7-6 and TRBJ2-5; D is possibly TRBD1 (6 bases). The CDR3 loop spans 13 amino acids. CDR1 and CDR2 (germline): SGHVS, FNYEAQ. V was pared by 5 bases and J by 4 bases, with 11 bases between. The part of the CDR3 DNA that was read is TGTGCCAGCAGCCCAGGGGTGGGAGAGACC. This gives the protein CASSPGVGET. The entire CDR3 protein reads CASSPGVGETQYF.